This passage covers 26 T cell receptor beta chains from one sample sequenced in a study of tumor and adjacent non-tumor tissue in lung cancer. RNA was extracted from bulk tissue without any cell sorting. A modified ARM-PCR protocol with three rounds of nested PCR amplified TCRbeta. Each CDR3 protein is one row after TCRdb ran MiXCR on the multiplex PCR reads. The sample holds about 76,000 distinct CDR3 sequences, roughly 75% seen once. The sequencing input was lung tumor tissue. The receptors derive from a woman between 70 and 85 years old with non-small cell lung cancer.

Points on this clonotype: The junction shows a germline mismatch at one end, possibly a read error. V gene TRBV5-1 combines with J gene TRBJ2-7, with D possibly matching TRBD2 (6 bases). Germline lookup yields CDR1 SGHRS and CDR2 YFSETQ. CDR3 length: 15 residues. The CDR3 nucleotides read TGTACCAGCAGCTTGCCGGGGCGGGAAACCTACGAGCAGTACTTC. Translating it yields CTSSLPGRETYEQYF.

Worth noting for this clonotype: One junction end does not reproduce the germline sequence, and a read error may be involved. The V and J genes are TRBV4-1 and TRBJ2-1; 11 nucleotides agree with TRBD2. Germline V gene data show CDR1 as MGHRA and CDR2 as YSYEKL. The CDR3 loop spans 17 amino acids. CDR3 nucleotide sequence: TGCGCCAGCAGCCATATAGGACTAGCGGGCCATCACAATGAGCACTTCTTC. Translated: CASSHIGLAGHHNEHFF.

The CDR3 coding sequence is TGTGCCAGCAGCTTAAACACCGGGACAGCTTTCACAGATACGCAGTATTTT. Its protein is CASSLNTGTAFTDTQYF. V gene TRBV27 combines with J gene TRBJ2-3, with 7 bases fitting TRBD1. Germline assignment: CDR1 MNHEY and CDR2 SMNVEV (reference sequence). V shed 6 bases and J 2 bases; nucleotides not matched to a gene: 14. The CDR3 sequence is 17 residues long.

Comments on this clonotype: The junction differs from germline at one of its ends, possibly a read error. The chain employs TRBV13 and TRBJ2-7; D is ambiguous. This CDR3 has 12 amino acids. Germline V gene sequence: CDR1 PRHDT, CDR2 FYEKMQ (reference sequence). CDR3 sequence: CASGLSTYEQYF. CDR3 coding DNA: TGTGCCAGCGGCTTAAGTACCTATGAGCAGTACTTC.

For this clonotype: A read error may produce the germline difference seen at one junction end. The chain links TRBV10-3 to TRBJ1-2; D not resolved. The V gene's germline CDR1 is ENHRY and CDR2 SYGVKD. This CDR3 spans 15 amino acids. DNA for the CDR3: TGTGCCATCAGTGGACGCATGGGCGGAGATAATGGCTACACATTC. It yields the protein CAISGRMGGDNGYTF.

A word on this clonotype: The CDR3 does not end in the conserved phenylalanine or tryptophan, so this is likely a read error. The chain carries TRBV13 and TRBJ2-7; D not certain. The CDR3 is 12 residues long. The germline gives CDR1 PRHDT, CDR2 FYEKMQ (reference sequence). The CDR3 is CANSMSTYEQYL. CDR3 coding DNA: TGTGCCAACAGCATGTCTACCTACGAGCAGTACTTA.

This clonotype came up many times. The rearrangement uses TRBV6-6 and TRBJ2-5; maybe TRBD2 (5 bases). Trimming left V 7 bases short and J 5 bases short, with 17 bases between. Germline loops: CDR1 MNHNY, CDR2 SVGAGI (reference sequence). The CDR3 is 14 amino acids. CDR3 coding DNA: TGTGCCAGCAATCCAACCGGGGTCGTGGAGACCCAGTACTTC. As protein: CASNPTGVVETQYF.

Worth noting for this clonotype: One end of the junction fails to match germline, which may point to a read error. The chain carries TRBV29-1 and TRBJ2-1; D is perhaps TRBD1 (5 bases). CDR1 is SQVTM and CDR2 is ANQGSEA in the germline V gene. This CDR3 spans 16 amino acids. The CDR3 region is CSVESGAENYYKEQFF. The CDR3 nucleotides are TGCAGCGTTGAGTCTGGGGCAGAAAATTACTACAAGGAGCAGTTCTTC.

Concerning this clonotype: This CDR3 fails to terminate in the conserved phenylalanine or tryptophan, so it likely reflects a read error. As DNA, the CDR3 is TGTGCCAGCACCGGACTAGCGGCGTCCGCAGATACGCAGTATATT. The encoded protein is CASTGLAASADTQYI. The chain is built from TRBV7-8 and TRBJ2-3; 10 nucleotides align to TRBD2. CDR3 length equals 15 residues. J gave up 4 bases and V 7 bases, and 8 bases lay outside the gene matches. Germline V gene lookup returns CDR1 SGHVS and CDR2 FQNEAQ.

In regard to this clonotype: The conserved phenylalanine or tryptophan is not found at the CDR3 terminus, so this likely reflects a read error. The chain links TRBV6-5 to TRBJ1-1, with D possibly being TRBD1 (5 bases). Deletions cut 6 bases from V and 6 bases from J, with 20 bases between. Germline V lookup: CDR1 MNHEY, CDR2 SVGAGI. The CDR3 sequence is 15 residues long. Here the CDR3 DNA reads TGTGCCAGCAGCTCCCGGCCCCCTCGGGGGGCTGAAGCTTTCTTG. Protein product: CASSSRPPRGAEAFL.

The J gene is TRBJ2-3, the V gene TRBV6-2 or TRBV6-3, with D maybe TRBD2 (6 bases). Trimming took 2 bases from V and 0 from J, leaving 15 bases between them. The CDR3 has 17 residues. CDR1 MNHEY and CDR2 SVGEGT come from the germline V gene. CDR3 coding DNA: TGTGCCAGCAGTTACGCGACTGGCGGGACTAGCACAGATACGCAGTATTTT. This gives the protein CASSYATGGTSTDTQYF.

The chain employs TRBV12-5 and TRBJ1-2; D is ambiguous. This CDR3 is built from 13 residues. V lost 11 bases and J lost 6, with 19 bases in between. Germline values: CDR1 LGHNT, CDR2 FRNRAP. CDR3 bases: TGTGCTTGTAGTTTGGACCTAAGCGATGGCTACACCTTC. It is translated as CACSLDLSDGYTF.

V and J are TRBV12-3 or TRBV12-4 and TRBJ2-7; TRBD1 matches at 11 bases. This CDR3 has 15 amino acids. V shed 4 bases and J 4 bases; nucleotides not matched to a gene: 6. The CDR3 DNA reads as TGTGCCAGCAGTTCGGACAGGGGGCCCAATTACGAGCAGTACTTC. Amino acid sequence: CASSSDRGPNYEQYF.

This clonotype has at least ten counts. The CDR3 sequence: CASSTIGRAITDTQYF. CDR3 in DNA: TGTGCCAGCAGTACCATCGGGAGGGCCATCACAGATACGCAGTATTTT. J is TRBJ2-3 and V is TRBV12-3 or TRBV12-4, with 8 nucleotides matching TRBD2. V was pared by 5 bases and J by 2 bases, with 9 bases of the junction left unmatched. The CDR3 loop spans 16 amino acids.

The CDR3 region has the DNA TGCAGCGTGGGAGATCCCGGGGACCTATTTTTT. It yields the protein CSVGDPGDLFF. This rearrangement joins TRBV29-1 to TRBJ2-2; either TRBD1 or TRBD2 may fit D (5 bases each). Germline CDR1 SQVTM, CDR2 ANQGSEA. The CDR3 has 11 amino acids. V gave up 6 bases and J gave up 17 bases, with 19 bases separating them.

The CDR3 here is CASSETCGQTSEQYF. The CDR3 DNA sequence: TGTGCCAGCAGTGAAACGTGCGGGCAGACGTCCGAGCAGTACTTC. The chain carries TRBV6-1 and TRBJ2-7; possible D gene TRBD2, 5 bases. Trimming took off 2 bases at V and 6 bases at J, with 17 bases between the two ends. The V gene's germline CDR1 is MNHNS and CDR2 SASEGT. The CDR3 is made up of 15 amino acids.

This clonotype has just one count. One end of the junction varies from germline; a read error may be responsible. The chain links TRBV6-5 to TRBJ2-1; D might be TRBD2 (6 bases). The CDR3 extends over 15 amino acids. Germline CDR1 MNHEY, CDR2 SVGAGI. The CDR3 DNA reads as TGTGCCAACAGTAAAACCGGGACTGGGATCAATCAGCAGTTCTTC. Residues: CANSKTGTGINQQFF.

In its sample, this clonotype was seen many times. The rearrangement uses TRBV20-1 and TRBJ1-6; 8 bases fit TRBD1. CDR3 length equals 16 residues. Trimming removed 2 bases from V and 6 bases from J; junction bases left unmatched: 9. Germline loops: CDR1 DFQATT, CDR2 SNEGSKA (reference sequence). CDR3 bases: TGCAGTGCTAGATTGGACAGGGCATCCGGTAATTCACCCCTCCACTTT. Its protein is CSARLDRASGNSPLHF.

A remark on this clonotype: One end of the junction varies from germline; a read error may be responsible. V and J are TRBV29-1 and TRBJ2-2; D might be TRBD2 (5 bases). Germline values: CDR1 SQVTM, CDR2 ANQGSEA. The CDR3 runs to 13 residues. CDR3 in amino acids: CSVVAGDTGELFF. CDR3 nucleotides: TGCAGCGTTGTCGCGGGTGACACCGGGGAACTGTTTTTC.

This chain links TRBV7-8 with TRBJ2-1; TRBD1 or TRBD2 may be the D gene (6 bases each). V lost 5 bases and J lost 9, with 20 bases in between. The CDR3 spans 15 residues. CDR1 and CDR2 from the germline V gene are SGHVS and FQNEAQ. The CDR3 sequence is CASSPAEGGASEQFF. The CDR3 DNA sequence: TGTGCCAGCAGCCCAGCGGAGGGGGGAGCGAGTGAGCAGTTCTTC.

About this clonotype: Just one base apart from a much larger clone, this may be a read error. The J gene is TRBJ2-3, the V gene TRBV10-3; 12 bases fit TRBD2. The CDR3 extends over 17 amino acids. The germline gives CDR1 ENHRY, CDR2 SYGVKD. The DNA of the CDR3 is TGTGTCATCAGTCCCCTTGGACTAGCGGGACCCACAGATACGCAGTATTTT. This sequence encodes CVISPLGLAGPTDTQYF.

This clonotype showed up just once. Lacking the conserved final phenylalanine or tryptophan, this CDR3 likely reflects a read error. The chain couples TRBV20-1 to TRBJ2-2; 7 nucleotides match TRBD2. This CDR3 contains 15 residues. Per germline, CDR1 DFQATT and CDR2 SNEGSKA (reference sequence). The CDR3 sequence: CSASAGGSVSGDLFS. The CDR3 nucleotides read TGCAGTGCTAGCGCTGGCGGGAGTGTATCCGGGGACCTGTTTTCT.

CDR3 DNA: TGTGCTAACAGTGGGGGCGCTAGCGTCCTCTACGAGCAGTACTTC. Protein sequence: CANSGGASVLYEQYF. The chain is built from TRBV6-1 and TRBJ2-7; D assignment may be TRBD1 or TRBD2 (6 bases each). The CDR3 is made up of 15 amino acids. The germline CDR1 and CDR2 sequences are MNHNS and SASEGT.

This rearrangement joins TRBV6-2 or TRBV6-3 to TRBJ2-1, with D perhaps matching TRBD2 (6 bases). CDR1 and CDR2 (germline): MNHEY, SVGEGT. Trimming shortened V by 8 bases and J by 7 bases, and 18 bases separated the two germline ends. This CDR3 has 14 residues. CDR3: CASGRDSLINEQFF. The CDR3 coding sequence is TGTGCCAGCGGGCGGGACTCCCTCATAAATGAGCAGTTCTTC.

V usage is TRBV28 and J usage is TRBJ1-4; 7 bases match TRBD1. This CDR3 is built from 18 residues. Germline CDR1 and CDR2: MDHEN and SYDVKM. This chain's CDR3 is CISSPNPGQIATNEKLFF. The CDR3 nucleotides read TGTATCAGCAGCCCCAATCCGGGACAGATCGCAACTAATGAAAAACTGTTTTTT.

There are many counts of this clonotype. The gene calls are TRBV4-1 and TRBJ2-3, with D unresolved. V lost 1 base to trimming and J lost 2 bases, with 7 bases between them. This CDR3 comprises 14 residues. From germline, CDR1 is MGHRA and CDR2 YSYEKL. This CDR3 is CASSQVSLTDTQYF. The CDR3 region has the DNA TGCGCCAGCAGCCAAGTATCCCTCACAGATACGCAGTATTTT.